These T cell receptor beta chains were read from a single sample in a study of cytomegalovirus exposure and HLA in healthy donors. The assay was immunoSEQ multiplex PCR, and TCRdb's table has in-frame clones only and misses some. The sample has 120,000 to 150,000 clones; around 75% are singletons. The specimen was PBMCs. These receptors were obtained from a woman between 25 and 40 years old in good health and CMV-seronegative. Both conserved end residues are part of each CDR3. A D gene is named only where the DNA matches it firmly. Clone size is not always given. Where it is, it says once, few, many or a class for expanded clones.

clone_size: .; d_call: .; j_call: TRBJ2-7; cdr3_length: 11; v_call: TRBV2; cdr3_aa: CASSVTYEQYF; cdr3_nt: TGTGCCAGCAGTGTAACCTACGAGCAGTACTTC
clone_size: .; d_call: TRBD1; j_call: TRBJ1-3; cdr3_length: 14; v_call: TRBV4-1; cdr3_aa: CASSQDRQGYTIYF; cdr3_nt: TGCGCCAGCAGCCAAGATCGACAGGGGTACACCATATATTTT
clone_size: once; d_call: .; j_call: TRBJ1-3; cdr3_length: 14; v_call: TRBV27; cdr3_aa: CASSIRGTGNTIYF; cdr3_nt: TGTGCCAGCAGTATTAGGGGTACTGGAAACACCATATATTTT
clone_size: .; d_call: TRBD1; j_call: TRBJ2-7; cdr3_length: 17; v_call: TRBV5-6; cdr3_aa: CASSLDRRAGGGDEQYF; cdr3_nt: TGTGCCAGCAGCTTGGATAGGCGGGCAGGGGGCGGCGACGAGCAGTACTTC
clone_size: .; d_call: TRBD2; j_call: TRBJ2-2; cdr3_length: 17; v_call: TRBV7-2; cdr3_aa: CASSLTPGGRYTGELFF; cdr3_nt: TGTGCCAGCAGCTTAACACCGGGGGGGCGGTACACCGGGGAGCTGTTTTTT
clone_size: .; d_call: TRBD1; j_call: TRBJ1-1; cdr3_length: 16; v_call: TRBV10-3; cdr3_aa: CAISDKTGGLNTEAFF; cdr3_nt: TGTGCCATCAGTGACAAAACAGGGGGCTTGAACACTGAAGCTTTCTTT
clone_size: .; d_call: .; j_call: TRBJ1-2; cdr3_length: 15; v_call: TRBV19; cdr3_aa: CASSIRPGMPGGYTF; cdr3_nt: TGTGCCAGTAGTATACGTCCAGGGATGCCTGGTGGCTACACCTTC
clone_size: .; d_call: TRBD2; j_call: TRBJ2-5; cdr3_length: 17; v_call: TRBV7-2; cdr3_aa: CASSWGTSGGAGETQYF; cdr3_nt: TGTGCCAGCAGCTGGGGGACTAGCGGGGGGGCCGGGGAGACCCAGTACTTC
clone_size: .; d_call: TRBD1; j_call: TRBJ1-1; cdr3_length: 12; v_call: TRBV10-3; cdr3_aa: CAISTTGVEAFF; cdr3_nt: TGTGCCATCAGTACAACAGGGGTTGAAGCTTTCTTT
clone_size: few; d_call: .; j_call: TRBJ1-1; cdr3_length: 14; v_call: TRBV6-6; cdr3_aa: CASRLPEPNTEAFF; cdr3_nt: TGTGCCAGCAGACTGCCCGAGCCTAACACTGAAGCTTTCTTT
clone_size: few; d_call: TRBD1; j_call: TRBJ1-2; cdr3_length: 14; v_call: TRBV5-1; cdr3_aa: CASSEAGQGYGYTF; cdr3_nt: TGCGCCAGCAGCGAAGCGGGACAGGGCTATGGCTACACCTTC
clone_size: .; d_call: .; j_call: TRBJ2-3; cdr3_length: 15; v_call: TRBV9; cdr3_aa: CASSVQQGVANTQYF; cdr3_nt: TGTGCCAGCAGCGTGCAACAGGGAGTTGCAAATACGCAGTATTTT
clone_size: .; d_call: .; j_call: TRBJ1-5; cdr3_length: 15; v_call: TRBV6-6; cdr3_aa: CASSYPGQSNQPQHF; cdr3_nt: TGTGCCAGCAGTTACCCTGGGCAGAGCAATCAGCCCCAGCATTTT
clone_size: .; d_call: .; j_call: TRBJ2-5; cdr3_length: 15; v_call: TRBV7-2; cdr3_aa: CASSFQLADQETQYF; cdr3_nt: TGTGCCAGCAGCTTTCAACTAGCTGATCAAGAGACCCAGTACTTC
clone_size: .; d_call: TRBD2; j_call: TRBJ2-1; cdr3_length: 17; v_call: TRBV7-4; cdr3_aa: CASSPKTSGGLYNEQFF; cdr3_nt: TGTGCCAGCAGCCCGAAGACTAGCGGGGGGTTGTACAATGAGCAGTTCTTC